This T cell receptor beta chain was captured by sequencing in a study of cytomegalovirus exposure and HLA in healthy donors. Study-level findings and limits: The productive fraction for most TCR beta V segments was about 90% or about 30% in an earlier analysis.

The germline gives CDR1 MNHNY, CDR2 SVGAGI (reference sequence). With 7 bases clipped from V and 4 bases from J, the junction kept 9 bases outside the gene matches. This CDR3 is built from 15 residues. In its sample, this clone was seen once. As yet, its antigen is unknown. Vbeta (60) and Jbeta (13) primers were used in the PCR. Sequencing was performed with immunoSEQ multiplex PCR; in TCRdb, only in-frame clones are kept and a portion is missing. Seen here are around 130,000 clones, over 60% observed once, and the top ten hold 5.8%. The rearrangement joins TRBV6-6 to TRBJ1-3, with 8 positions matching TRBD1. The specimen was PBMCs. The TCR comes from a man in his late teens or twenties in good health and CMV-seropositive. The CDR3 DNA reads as TGTGCCAGCACCCCGGACAGGGTTGCCGGAAACACCATATATTTT. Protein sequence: CASTPDRVAGNTIYF.